This T cell receptor beta chain was captured by sequencing in a study of cytomegalovirus exposure and HLA in healthy donors. Whole-study findings and limits: Listed as cytomegalovirus-associated were 150 or so TCR beta chains. TCR sequences were mostly rare, though some public TCRs occurred in many donors.

Points on this clone: The antigen remains unidentified.

Amplification used 60 Vbeta primers and 13 Jbeta primers. Method: immunoSEQ multiplex PCR; TCRdb's copy keeps in-frame clones and lacks some. The sample holds fewer than 150,000 clones; around 80% are singletons and the top ten take 0.2% to 0.25%. The CDR3 extends over 13 amino acids. The V and J ends lost 5 bases and 6 bases, in that order; junction bases with no gene match: 5. Germline assignment: CDR1 MNHNY and CDR2 SVGAGI (reference sequence). The chain joins TRBV6-6 to TRBJ2-7, with 9 bases that match TRBD2. Sequencing was performed on PBMCs. This receptor was identified in a man aged 50-60 years in good health and CMV-seronegative. The CDR3 coding sequence is TGTGCCAGCAGTCAGGGACTAGCTTTCGAGCAGTACTTC. Its translation: CASSQGLAFEQYF.